What follows is one T cell receptor (beta chain) and its context. The germline gives CDR1 SGDLS, CDR2 YYNGEE. The CDR3 is 16 residues long. The J segment lost 4 bases and the V segment lost 7 bases, leaving 16 bases of the junction unmatched. It was with 60 Vbeta and 13 Jbeta primers that the PCR ran. The protocol was immunoSEQ multiplex PCR, while the TCRdb copy is restricted to in-frame clones and leaves out a portion. The sample has about 90,000 clones; about three fifths are singletons. This sample was included in a study of cytomegalovirus exposure and HLA in healthy donors. The sample taken for sequencing was PBMCs. V gene TRBV9 combines with J gene TRBJ1-2, with 7 bases lining up with TRBD1. The receptor comes from a woman in her twenties or thirties in good health and CMV-seropositive. The DNA for the CDR3 is TGTGCCAGCGGGTCACCCTCTGGGACAGACCTCTATGGCTACACCTTC. It yields the protein CASGSPSGTDLYGYTF.